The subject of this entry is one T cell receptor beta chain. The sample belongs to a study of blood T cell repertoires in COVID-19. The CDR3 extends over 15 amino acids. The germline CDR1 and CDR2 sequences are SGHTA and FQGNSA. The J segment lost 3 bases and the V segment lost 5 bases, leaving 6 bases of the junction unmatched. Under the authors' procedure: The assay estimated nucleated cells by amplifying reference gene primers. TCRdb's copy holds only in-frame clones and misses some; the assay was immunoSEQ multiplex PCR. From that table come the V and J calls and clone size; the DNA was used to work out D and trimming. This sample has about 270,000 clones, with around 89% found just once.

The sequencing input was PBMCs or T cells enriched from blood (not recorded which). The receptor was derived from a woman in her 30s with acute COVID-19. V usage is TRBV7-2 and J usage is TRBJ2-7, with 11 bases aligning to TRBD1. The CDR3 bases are TGTGCCAGCAGCGGATCCGGGACAGGGGGCTACGAGCAGTACTTC. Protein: CASSGSGTGGYEQYF.